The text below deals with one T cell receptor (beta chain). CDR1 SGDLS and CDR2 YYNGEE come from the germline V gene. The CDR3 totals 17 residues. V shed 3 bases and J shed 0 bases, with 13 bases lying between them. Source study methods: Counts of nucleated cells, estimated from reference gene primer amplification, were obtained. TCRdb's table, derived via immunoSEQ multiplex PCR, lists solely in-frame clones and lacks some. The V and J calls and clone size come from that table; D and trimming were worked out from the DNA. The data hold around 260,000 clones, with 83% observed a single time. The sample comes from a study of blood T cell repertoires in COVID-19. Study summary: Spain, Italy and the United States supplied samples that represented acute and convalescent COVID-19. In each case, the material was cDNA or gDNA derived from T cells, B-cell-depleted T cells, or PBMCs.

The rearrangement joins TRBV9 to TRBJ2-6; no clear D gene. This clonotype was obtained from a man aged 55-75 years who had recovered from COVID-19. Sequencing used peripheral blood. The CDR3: CASSARPQVSGANVLTF. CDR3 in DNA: TGTGCCAGCAGCGCTCGCCCCCAGGTCTCTGGGGCCAACGTCCTGACTTTC. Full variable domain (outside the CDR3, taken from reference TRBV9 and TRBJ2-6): DSGVTQTPKHLITATGQRVTLRCSPRSGDLSVYWYQQSLDQGLQFLIQYYNGEERAKGNILERFSAQQFPDLHSELNLSSLELGDSALYFCASSARPQVSGANVLTFGAGSRLTVL.